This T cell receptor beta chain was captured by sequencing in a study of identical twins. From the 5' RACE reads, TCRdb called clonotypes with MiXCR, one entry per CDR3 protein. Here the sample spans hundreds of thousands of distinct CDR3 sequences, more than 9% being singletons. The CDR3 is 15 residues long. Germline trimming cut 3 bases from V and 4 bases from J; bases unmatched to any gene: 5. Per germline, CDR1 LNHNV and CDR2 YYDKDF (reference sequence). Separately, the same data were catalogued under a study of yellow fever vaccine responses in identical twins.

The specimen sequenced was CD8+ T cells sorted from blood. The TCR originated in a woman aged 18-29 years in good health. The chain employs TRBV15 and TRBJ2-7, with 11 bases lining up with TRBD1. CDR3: CATSSGQGARYEQYF. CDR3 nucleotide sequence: TGTGCCACCAGCAGCGGACAGGGGGCAAGGTACGAGCAGTACTTC.